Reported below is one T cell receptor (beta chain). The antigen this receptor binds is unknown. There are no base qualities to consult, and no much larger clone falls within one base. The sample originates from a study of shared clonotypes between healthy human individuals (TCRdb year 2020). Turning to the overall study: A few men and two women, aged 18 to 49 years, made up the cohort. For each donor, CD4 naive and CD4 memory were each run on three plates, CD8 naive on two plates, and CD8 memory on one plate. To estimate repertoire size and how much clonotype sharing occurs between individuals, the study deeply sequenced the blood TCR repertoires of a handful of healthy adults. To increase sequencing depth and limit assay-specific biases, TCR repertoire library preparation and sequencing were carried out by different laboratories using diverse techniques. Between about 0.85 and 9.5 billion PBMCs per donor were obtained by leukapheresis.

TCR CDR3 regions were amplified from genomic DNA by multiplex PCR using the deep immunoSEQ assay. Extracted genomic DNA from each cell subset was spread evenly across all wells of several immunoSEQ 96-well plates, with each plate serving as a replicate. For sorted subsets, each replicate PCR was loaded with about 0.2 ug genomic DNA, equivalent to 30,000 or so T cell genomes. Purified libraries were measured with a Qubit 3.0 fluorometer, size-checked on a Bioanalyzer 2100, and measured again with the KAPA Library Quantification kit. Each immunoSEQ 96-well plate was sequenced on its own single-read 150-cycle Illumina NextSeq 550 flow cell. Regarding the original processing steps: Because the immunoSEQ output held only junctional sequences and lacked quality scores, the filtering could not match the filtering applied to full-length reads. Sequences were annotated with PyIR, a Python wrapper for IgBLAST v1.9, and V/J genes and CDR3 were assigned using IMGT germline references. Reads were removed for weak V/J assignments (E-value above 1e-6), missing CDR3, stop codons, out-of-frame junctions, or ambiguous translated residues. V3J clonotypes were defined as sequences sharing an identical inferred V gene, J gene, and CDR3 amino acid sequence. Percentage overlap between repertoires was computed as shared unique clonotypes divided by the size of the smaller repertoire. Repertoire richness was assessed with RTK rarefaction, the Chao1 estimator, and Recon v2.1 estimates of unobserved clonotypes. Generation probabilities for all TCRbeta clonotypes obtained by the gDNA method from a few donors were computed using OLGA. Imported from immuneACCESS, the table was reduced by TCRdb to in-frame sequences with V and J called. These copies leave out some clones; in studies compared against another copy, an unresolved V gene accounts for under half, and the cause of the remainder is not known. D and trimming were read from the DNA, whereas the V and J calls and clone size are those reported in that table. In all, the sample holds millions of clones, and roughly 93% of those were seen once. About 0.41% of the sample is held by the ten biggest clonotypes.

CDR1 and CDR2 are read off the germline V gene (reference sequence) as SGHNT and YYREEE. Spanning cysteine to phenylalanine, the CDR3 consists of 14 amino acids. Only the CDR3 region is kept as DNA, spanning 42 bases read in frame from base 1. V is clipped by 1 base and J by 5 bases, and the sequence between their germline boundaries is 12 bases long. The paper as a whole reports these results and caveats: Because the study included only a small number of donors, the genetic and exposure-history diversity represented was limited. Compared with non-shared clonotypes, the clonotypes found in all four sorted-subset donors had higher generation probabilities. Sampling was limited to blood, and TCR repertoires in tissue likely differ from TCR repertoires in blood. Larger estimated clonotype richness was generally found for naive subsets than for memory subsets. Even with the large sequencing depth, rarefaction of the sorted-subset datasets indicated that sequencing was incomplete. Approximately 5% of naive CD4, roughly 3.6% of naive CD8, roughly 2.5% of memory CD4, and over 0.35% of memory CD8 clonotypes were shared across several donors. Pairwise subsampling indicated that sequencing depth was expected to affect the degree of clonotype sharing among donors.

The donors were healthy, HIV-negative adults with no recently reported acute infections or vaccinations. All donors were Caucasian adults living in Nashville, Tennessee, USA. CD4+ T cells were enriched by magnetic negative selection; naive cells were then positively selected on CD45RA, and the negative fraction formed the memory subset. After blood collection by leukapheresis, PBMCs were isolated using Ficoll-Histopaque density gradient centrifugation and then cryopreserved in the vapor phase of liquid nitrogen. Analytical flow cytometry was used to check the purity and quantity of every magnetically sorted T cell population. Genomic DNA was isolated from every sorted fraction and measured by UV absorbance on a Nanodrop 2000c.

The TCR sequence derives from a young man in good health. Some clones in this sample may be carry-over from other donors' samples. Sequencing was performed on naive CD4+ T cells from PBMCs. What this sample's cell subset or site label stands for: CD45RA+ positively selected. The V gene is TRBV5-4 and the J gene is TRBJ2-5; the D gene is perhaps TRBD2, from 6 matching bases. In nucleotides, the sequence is TGTGCCAGCAGCTTGAGTCTAGCGAGGGAGACCCAGTACTTC. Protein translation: CASSLSLARETQYF. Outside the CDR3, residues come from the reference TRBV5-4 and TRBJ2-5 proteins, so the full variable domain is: ETGVTQSPTHLIKTRGQQVTLRCSSQSGHNTVSWYQQALGQGPQFIFQYYREEENGRGNFPPRFSGLQFPNYSSELNVNALELDDSALYLCASSLSLARETQYFGPGTRLLVL.